This TCR beta chain was observed in a study of cytomegalovirus exposure and HLA in healthy donors. Across the whole study: Both the 120 validation repertoires and the approximately 670 first-cohort repertoires used the same platform, as reported by a later analysis.

From the approximately 120-subject validation cohort, which was separate from the approximately 670-subject first cohort, the donors were drawn. Data came from immunoSEQ multiplex PCR; TCRdb stores just in-frame clones and leaves some out. The table records 150,000 to 200,000 clones, around 88% of them present only once. Study-wide findings and caveats: Associated with cytomegalovirus, according to the listing, were 170 or so TCR beta chains. Confirmation in vitro established that a few CMV-associated chains were specific for CMV antigens.

Details on this clone: Its target is not known.

V shed 3 bases, J shed 4 bases, and the junction held 8 bases outside the gene matches. The length of the CDR3 is 16 residues. In germline, CDR1 is KGHSH, CDR2 LQKENI. The clonotype was recovered from a woman under 30 in good health and CMV-seronegative. Material: PBMCs. The chain links TRBV18 to TRBJ1-2; the match to TRBD1 covers 10 bases. CDR3 sequence (DNA): TGTGCCAGCTCACCGTCGGGACAGGGGATCGGCTATGGCTACACCTTC. As protein: CASSPSGQGIGYGYTF.